This record covers a single T cell receptor beta chain. The source of the sample is a study of OX40 agonist ivuxolimab in advanced cancers. Germline V gene lookup returns CDR1 SGHDT and CDR2 YYEEEE. CDR3 length: 15 residues. V shed 0 bases and J 6 bases; nucleotides not matched to a gene: 7. Here immunoSEQ multiplex PCR was the method, and the copy in TCRdb shows in-frame clones only, minus some. Of about 77,000 clones listed, roughly 80% are singletons. The sample was CD4+ or CD8+ T cells sorted from blood, taken in a trial of the OX40 agonist ivuxolimab. The J gene is TRBJ2-7, the V gene TRBV5-6; 9 positions match TRBD1. This receptor was obtained from an adult with an advanced solid tumor such as melanoma, head and neck, liver or kidney cancer. CDR3 sequence: CASSLARDRVREQYF. The CDR3 DNA reads TGTGCCAGCAGCTTGGCCCGGGACAGGGTCCGCGAGCAGTACTTC.